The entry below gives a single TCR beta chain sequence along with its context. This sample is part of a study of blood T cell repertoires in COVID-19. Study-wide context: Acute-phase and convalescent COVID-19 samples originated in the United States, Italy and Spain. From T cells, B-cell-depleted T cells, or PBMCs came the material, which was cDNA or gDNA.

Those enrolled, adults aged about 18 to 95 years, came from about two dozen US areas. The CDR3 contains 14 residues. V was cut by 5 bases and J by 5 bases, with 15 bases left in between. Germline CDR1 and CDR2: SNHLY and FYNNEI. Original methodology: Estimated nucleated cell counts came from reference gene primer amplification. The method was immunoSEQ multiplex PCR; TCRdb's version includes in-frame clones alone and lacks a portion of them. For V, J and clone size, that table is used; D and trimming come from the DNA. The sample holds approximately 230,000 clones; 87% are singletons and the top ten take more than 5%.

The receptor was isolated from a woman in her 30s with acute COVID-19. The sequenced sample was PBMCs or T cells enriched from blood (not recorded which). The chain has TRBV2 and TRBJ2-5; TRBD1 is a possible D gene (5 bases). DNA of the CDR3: TGTGCCAGCAGTTTGCAGGGTTGGCGGGAGACCCAGTACTTC. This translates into CASSLQGWRETQYF.